The present T cell receptor beta chain was sequenced within a study of cytomegalovirus exposure and HLA in healthy donors (dated by TCRdb to about 2017). Context from the whole study: According to a later analysis, the 100 to 150 validation repertoires were produced on the same platform as the 680 or so repertoires of the first cohort. To predict cytomegalovirus infection status, the study brought together high-throughput TCR immunosequencing, statistical association of individual TCRs with disease status, and machine learning. The study aimed to test whether cataloging public T cell receptors could reveal signatures of past pathogen exposure. A separate validation cohort of about 110 different subjects was used in addition to the approximately 610-subject first cohort.

From its cysteine to its phenylalanine, the CDR3 spans 14 amino acids. The CDR3 DNA has 42 bases and is translated from base 1. CDR1 LNHNV and CDR2 YYDKDF are derived from the germline V gene (reference sequence). V and J are truncated by 3 bases and 5 bases respectively, leaving an intervening sequence of 10 bases. The library was made by the immunoSEQ multiplex PCR assay. The original pipeline was this. A statistical classification framework was developed to diagnose cytomegalovirus status using the catalog of TCR beta chain sequences. TCRdb limited this immuneACCESS table to in-frame rearrangements with V and J called. A share of clones is missing; checked studies link under half to unresolved V genes, and the rest is unexplained. V, J and clone size derive from that table, while D and trimming were established from the DNA sequence. The sample table records a few hundred thousand clones; roughly 88% of these occur just once. More than 0.95% of the sample lies in the top ten.

This clone was observed a handful of times. Its antigen is still unknown. One base away there is no much larger clone; base qualities are not given. The paper's findings and limits, for the study overall: A few of the identified cytomegalovirus-associated TCR beta chains were confirmed in vitro to be specific for cytomegalovirus antigens. Most TCR sequences were observed very rarely across donors, whereas some public TCRs were present in many individuals. The validation cohort had no HLA typing available for a later analysis, so co-occurrence within that cohort was assessed over all 130 or so repertoires. In the study, approximately 150 TCR beta chains were listed as associated with cytomegalovirus. According to the authors, the approach could potentially be generalized to other disease states and immunological phenotypes. Of the cluster scores, 85% to 95% were above 0 in a later analysis, which found that TCRs clustered in the first cohort also tended to co-occur in the roughly 130 validation repertoires. Cytomegalovirus status was reported to be diagnosed by the classifier with high specificity and sensitivity in both the original and validation cohorts.

Donors formed part of the validation cohort, which comprised 120 or so subjects and was distinct from the first cohort of under 850 subjects. The chain is encoded by TRBV15 joined to TRBJ1-4; TRBD1 is a weak D gene call, 5 bases matching. The receptor was isolated from a young man in good health and CMV-seronegative. Sequenced material: PBMCs. At the DNA level, the sequence is TGTGCCACCAGCAGTTACAGGTCCAATGAAAAACTGTTTTTT. Translated, this gives CATSSYRSNEKLFF.